This T cell receptor beta chain is drawn from a study of blood T cell repertoires in COVID-19. Study information: Material from acute and convalescent COVID-19 was sourced from the United States, Italy and Spain.

Germline values: CDR1 LGHDT, CDR2 YNNKEL (reference sequence). V lost 8 bases and J lost 2, with 7 bases in between. The CDR3 contains 12 residues. Repertoires were generated with immunoSEQ multiplex PCR, while TCRdb's copy carries only in-frame clones and drops some. The table lists about 130,000 clones, just under 85% of them singletons, with approximately 9.2% in the top ten. The receptor comes from a middle-aged man who had recovered from COVID-19. This chain connects TRBV3-1 (or the pseudogene TRBV3-2) to TRBJ2-1; D is ambiguous. Source material: PBMCs or T cells enriched from blood (not recorded which). DNA of the CDR3: TGTGCCAGCTCAGGCGCCTACAATGAGCAGTTCTTC. This translates into CASSGAYNEQFF.